This entry describes one T cell receptor beta chain. No antigen is known for it. The data derive from a study of CD4 T cells in relation to SARS-CoV-2 and coronaviruses. As for the study in general: Controls used an HIV-1 Nef peptide pool or no peptide.

CD4+ T cells from unexposed donors were obtained before the COVID-19 pandemic (2011-2018). Isolation of CD4+ T cells took place after approximately eleven days in culture. Unexposed-donor CD4+ T cells were probed with SARS-CoV-2 S/N and four cold-coronavirus spikes, cells permitting. Study-level findings and limits: In roughly 65% of donors, memory CD4+ clonotypes crossrecognized SARS-CoV-2 and at least one common cold coronavirus spike.

This CDR3 contains 17 residues. Unmatched junction bases numbered 6, after V lost 3 bases and J lost 4 bases. Germline V CDR1 and CDR2: LGHNA, YNFKEQ. Here immunoSEQ multiplex PCR was the method, and the copy in TCRdb shows in-frame clones only, minus some. Found here are about 21,000 clones, roughly 69% of them singletons; the top ten hold roughly 12%. The chain recombines TRBV4-2 with TRBJ2-1, with TRBD2 matching over 13 bases. The sample consisted of CD4+ T cells from PBMCs, cultured in vitro. This TCR was recovered from a human donor in good health. The CDR3 loop reads CASSQAETSGRYNEQFF. CDR3 in DNA: TGTGCCAGCAGCCAGGCCGAGACTAGCGGGAGGTACAATGAGCAGTTCTTC.